The rows below give T cell receptor beta chains drawn from one sample of a study of T cell responses to AZD1222 COVID-19 vaccine. Profiled with immunoSEQ multiplex PCR; TCRdb holds only in-frame clones, not every one. This table holds about 150,000 clones, roughly 91% found once. Sequenced here: peripheral blood, sampled on day 0 of AZD1222 vaccination. The receptors come from an adult in good health. CDR3s include the opening cysteine and the closing phenylalanine or tryptophan. D genes are given only for firm matches. Clone size is shown for a subset of rows, as once, few, many or a class of expanded clone.

J gene,clone size,D gene,V gene,CDR3 protein,CDR3 DNA
TRBJ2-7,-,TRBD2,TRBV7-9,CASSLERGTYEQYF,TGTGCCAGCAGCTTAGAGCGGGGGACCTACGAGCAGTACTTC
TRBJ2-7,-,TRBD1,TRBV20-1,CSAWTGAEQYF,TGCAGTGCTTGGACAGGGGCAGAGCAGTACTTC
TRBJ1-2,-,-,TRBV19,CASRTGPNYGYTF,TGTGCCAGTAGAACCGGACCGAACTATGGCTACACCTTC
TRBJ2-7,-,-,TRBV27,CASSLNGQSYEQYF,TGTGCCAGCAGTTTAAATGGACAGTCCTACGAGCAGTACTTC
TRBJ1-5,-,-,TRBV5-6,CASSVQGYQPQHF,TGTGCCAGCAGCGTCCAGGGATACCAGCCCCAGCATTTT
TRBJ1-6,-,-,TRBV11-1,CASSSRGLGSYSPLHF,TGTGCCAGCAGCTCAAGAGGGCTAGGGAGTTACTCACCCCTCCACTTT
TRBJ2-2,-,-,TRBV27,CASSPIVGRNTGELFF,TGTGCCAGCAGCCCCATAGTGGGCAGGAACACCGGGGAGCTGTTTTTT
TRBJ1-6,-,-,TRBV28,CASSESVWDNSPLHF,TGTGCCAGCAGCGAGAGCGTCTGGGATAATTCACCCCTCCACTTT
TRBJ2-3,once,TRBD2,TRBV28,CASSYSSSGTSPGVGDTQYF,TGTGCCAGCAGCTACTCATCCAGCGGGACTAGCCCGGGGGTGGGAGATACGCAGTATTTT
TRBJ1-1,-,-,TRBV6-5,CASSYSGRAFF,TGTGCCAGCAGTTACTCGGGGCGAGCTTTCTTT
TRBJ1-4,-,-,TRBV3-1/TRBV3-2,CASSHRGSNEKLFF,TGTGCCAGCAGCCACAGGGGATCTAATGAAAAACTGTTTTTT
TRBJ2-7,once,-,TRBV27,CASSLRGGTVGTEQYF,TGTGCCAGCAGTCTCAGAGGGGGGACAGTCGGGACCGAGCAGTACTTC
TRBJ1-1,-,-,TRBV2,CARTPTNTEAFF,TGTGCCAGGACACCGACGAACACTGAAGCTTTCTTT
TRBJ1-5,-,-,TRBV27,CASSLSNQPQHF,TGTGCCAGCAGTCTTAGCAATCAGCCCCAGCATTTT
TRBJ1-1,-,-,TRBV9,CASSGGHANTEAFF,TGTGCCAGCAGCGGAGGACACGCGAACACTGAAGCTTTCTTT
TRBJ2-5,-,-,TRBV14,CASSQRGETQYF,TGTGCCAGCAGCCAACGAGGGGAGACCCAGTACTTC
TRBJ1-2,once,TRBD1,TRBV18,CASSPRFRDRVTGGNYGYTF,TGTGCCAGCTCACCACGATTCCGGGACAGGGTCACCGGAGGGAACTATGGCTACACCTTC
TRBJ1-6,-,-,TRBV25-1,CASSERGGTDSPLHF,TGTGCCAGCAGTGAACGCGGGGGGACGGATTCACCCCTCCACTTT
TRBJ2-3,-,-,TRBV7-3,CASSLTSTTDTQYF,TGTGCCAGCAGCTTAACTTCAACCACAGATACGCAGTATTTT
TRBJ2-1,-,-,TRBV2,CASSWLNDNEQFF,TGTGCCAGCAGCTGGCTCAATGACAATGAGCAGTTCTTC
TRBJ1-1,-,TRBD1,TRBV5-3,CARSFLGFKSAGTGRGAFF,TGTGCCAGAAGCTTTTTAGGATTCAAAAGTGCCGGGACAGGGAGGGGAGCTTTCTTT
TRBJ2-1,-,-,TRBV10-3,CAITGTSYNEQFF,TGTGCCATCACTGGGACCTCCTACAATGAGCAGTTCTTC
TRBJ2-1,-,-,TRBV12-1,CASSPYKAGPVYNEQFF,TGTGCCAGCAGCCCCTATAAGGCGGGGCCCGTATACAATGAGCAGTTCTTC
TRBJ1-2,-,-,TRBV29-1,CSAEPGEDGYTF,TGCAGCGCTGAACCAGGGGAGGATGGCTACACCTTC
TRBJ1-6,once,-,TRBV6-6,CASRDDGAATLHF,TGTGCCAGCAGGGACGACGGGGCCGCGACCCTCCACTTT
TRBJ2-2,few,TRBD2,TRBV2,CASRGGLDTGELFF,TGTGCCAGCCGGGGGGGGCTCGACACCGGGGAGCTGTTTTTT
TRBJ1-4,-,-,TRBV7-8,CASSSGPVEKLFF,TGTGCCAGCAGCTCCGGCCCGGTTGAAAAACTGTTTTTT
TRBJ2-7,-,-,TRBV2,CASNRGSGSYEQYF,TGTGCCAGCAATCGAGGTAGCGGTTCCTACGAGCAGTACTTC
TRBJ2-3,once,-,TRBV9,CASSVDGTTDTQYF,TGTGCCAGCAGCGTAGACGGGACCACAGATACGCAGTATTTT